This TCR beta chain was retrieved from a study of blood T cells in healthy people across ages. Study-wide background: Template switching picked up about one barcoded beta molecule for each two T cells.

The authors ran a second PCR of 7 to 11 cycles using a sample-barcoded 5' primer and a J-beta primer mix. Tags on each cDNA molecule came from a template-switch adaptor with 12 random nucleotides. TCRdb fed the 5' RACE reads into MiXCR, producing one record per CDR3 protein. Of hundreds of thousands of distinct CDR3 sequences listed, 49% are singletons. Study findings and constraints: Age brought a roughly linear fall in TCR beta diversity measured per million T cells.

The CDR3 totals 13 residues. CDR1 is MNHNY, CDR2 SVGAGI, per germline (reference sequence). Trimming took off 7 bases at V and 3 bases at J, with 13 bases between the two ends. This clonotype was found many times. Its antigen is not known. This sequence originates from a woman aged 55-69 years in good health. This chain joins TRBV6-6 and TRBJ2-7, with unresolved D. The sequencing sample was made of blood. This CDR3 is CASTRSLVYEQYF. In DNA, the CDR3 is TGTGCCAGCACGCGCTCCTTGGTCTACGAGCAGTACTTC.